The T cell receptor beta chain described here comes from a study of PD-1 blockade in classical Hodgkin lymphoma. Time point described: newly diagnosed, previously untreated cHL patient sample. Magnetic depletion of non-target cells from thawed PBMCs yielded purified CD8+ T cells. Germline V gives CDR1 MNHEY, CDR2 SMNVEV (reference sequence). Trimming took off 2 bases at V and 4 bases at J, with 8 bases between the two ends. The CDR3 sequence is 14 residues long. The method was immunoSEQ multiplex PCR; TCRdb's version includes in-frame clones alone and lacks a portion of them. The repertoire includes some 21,000 clones, about 87% of them detected once, and roughly 7.4% sits in the top ten.

The V gene is TRBV27, the J gene TRBJ2-2; the D gene is possibly TRBD2 (6 bases). The sequencing sample was made of CD8+ T cells from blood. The TCR comes from a human donor with classical Hodgkin lymphoma. The CDR3 bases are TGTGCCAGCAGTTTAGGAGGGCTCACCGGGGAGCTGTTTTTT. Residues: CASSLGGLTGELFF.